This is a list of T cell receptor beta chains from one sample in a study of T-cell reconstitution after alpha-beta-depleted transplantation in children. TCRdb reprocessed the PCR reads with MiXCR, giving one entry per CDR3 protein. Here the sample spans about 980,000 distinct CDR3 sequences, about 31% being singletons. Sequences were derived from PBMCs, mostly from graft donor cells, sampled 360 days after TCRalphabeta/CD19-depleted stem cell transplant. The origin of the receptors is a boy younger than two who had a stem cell transplant for SCID, so the T cells may come from the graft donor. CDR3s include the opening cysteine and the closing phenylalanine or tryptophan.

cdr3_aa | j_call | v_call
CASSPRDRENTEAFF | TRBJ1-1 | TRBV18
CASSLGVTENSYEQYF | TRBJ2-7 | TRBV5-1
CSARGTLNTGELFF | TRBJ2-2 | TRBV20-1
CASSPGTSVDTQYF | TRBJ2-3 | TRBV12-3/TRBV12-4
CASTTRGSTGYTF | TRBJ1-2 | TRBV6-1
CATSRDVRRNTGELFF | TRBJ2-2 | TRBV15
CASSDRAYEQYF | TRBJ2-7 | TRBV6-1
CASTSSPGGHKPSNQPQHF | TRBJ1-5 | TRBV28
CAAGDRVPYEQYF | TRBJ2-7 | TRBV28
CSETGVSGNTIYF | TRBJ1-3 | TRBV20-1
CASPGTAFSYNSPLHF | TRBJ1-6 | TRBV2
CASSHPGTDGYTF | TRBJ1-2 | TRBV14
CASSHQDRGHIQYF | TRBJ2-4 | TRBV11-2
CASSYGRTDFSGANVLTF | TRBJ2-6 | TRBV6-5
CASRSQGSYQRTYEQYF | TRBJ2-7 | TRBV2
CASRTRVSTDTQYF | TRBJ2-3 | TRBV12-3/TRBV12-4
CSAREDSEQYF | TRBJ2-7 | TRBV20-1
CAISDQVGTGELFF | TRBJ2-2 | TRBV10-3
CSGGGSSWETQYF | TRBJ2-5 | TRBV29-1
CASSQEGRGWSYNEQFF | TRBJ2-1 | TRBV4-2
CASSQSGGSQETQYF | TRBJ2-5 | TRBV7-8
CAISDFRATAYEQYF | TRBJ2-7 | TRBV10-3
CASSLRESNTEAFF | TRBJ1-1 | TRBV12-3/TRBV12-4
CASSPGGSNEQFF | TRBJ2-1 | TRBV18
CASSLICPGPLFYEQYF | TRBJ2-7 | TRBV5-1
CSVLSPEKGVKTQYF | TRBJ2-5 | TRBV29-1
CASHGTGANVLTF | TRBJ2-6 | TRBV2
CASSTGLAGTDTQYF | TRBJ2-3 | TRBV7-3
CSARGVAGGRYNSPLHF | TRBJ1-6 | TRBV20-1
CASSYSRGNTGELFF | TRBJ2-2 | TRBV6-5
CSAVGAYEQYF | TRBJ2-7 | TRBV29-1
CASSLGDISSGYTF | TRBJ1-2 | TRBV5-1